The entry below gives a single T cell receptor (beta chain) sequence along with its context. Its antigen is still unknown. The stimulus was lysate of CMV-infected fibroblasts, 8.5 to 10 ug/mL. CD40L-negative CD69-negative CD45RO-high memory CD4+ T cells were sorted as populations depleted of antigen-responding cells. The data originate from a study of persistence of HIV-infected CD4 T cells. Sequencing used immunoSEQ version 4 in survey mode. Profiled with immunoSEQ multiplex PCR; TCRdb holds only in-frame clones, not every one. Among 25,000 to 35,000 clones, about four fifths were seen once, and the ten largest hold 4% to 5%. V was clipped by 4 bases and J by 5 bases; unmatched bases: 5. The germline V gene has CDR1 LGHNA and CDR2 YNFKEQ. The CDR3 is 14 amino acids.

The sequence was obtained from an adult man with HIV who was CMV-seropositive. The specimen was CD4+ T cells sorted from PBMCs after 18-hour stimulation, collected from a patient who received antiretroviral therapy. The chain is built from TRBV4-2 and TRBJ2-3, with 8 positions matching TRBD2. The CDR3 here is CASSPGGAEDTQYF. The CDR3 bases are TGTGCCAGCAGCCCCGGGGGGGCCGAAGATACGCAGTATTTT.